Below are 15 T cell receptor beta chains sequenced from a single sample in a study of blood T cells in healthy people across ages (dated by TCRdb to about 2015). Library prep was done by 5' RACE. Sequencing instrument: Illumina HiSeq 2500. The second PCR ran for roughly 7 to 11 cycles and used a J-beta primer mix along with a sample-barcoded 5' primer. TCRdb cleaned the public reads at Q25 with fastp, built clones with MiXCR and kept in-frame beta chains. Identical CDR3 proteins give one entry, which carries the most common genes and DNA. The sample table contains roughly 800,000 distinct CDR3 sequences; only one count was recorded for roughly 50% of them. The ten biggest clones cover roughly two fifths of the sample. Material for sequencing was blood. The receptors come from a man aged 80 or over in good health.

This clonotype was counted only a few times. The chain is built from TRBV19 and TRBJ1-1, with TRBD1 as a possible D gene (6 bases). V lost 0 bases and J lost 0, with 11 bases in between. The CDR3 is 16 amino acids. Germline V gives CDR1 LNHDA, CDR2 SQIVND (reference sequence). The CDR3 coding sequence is TGTGCCAGTAGTATAGAACAGGGCACCATGAACACTGAAGCTTTCTTT. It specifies CASSIEQGTMNTEAFF.

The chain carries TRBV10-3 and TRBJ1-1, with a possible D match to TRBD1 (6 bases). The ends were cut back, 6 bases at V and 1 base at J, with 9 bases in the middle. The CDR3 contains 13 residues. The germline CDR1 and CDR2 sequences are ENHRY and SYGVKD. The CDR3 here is CAIRGQPNTEAFF. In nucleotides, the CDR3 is TGTGCCATCAGAGGACAGCCGAACACTGAAGCTTTCTTT.

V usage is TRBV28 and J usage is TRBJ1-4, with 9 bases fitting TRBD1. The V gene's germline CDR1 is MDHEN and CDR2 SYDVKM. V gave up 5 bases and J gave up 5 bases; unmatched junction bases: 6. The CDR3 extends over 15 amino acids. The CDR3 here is CASSPPGQGNEKLFF. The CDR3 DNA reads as TGTGCCAGCAGTCCCCCGGGACAGGGAAATGAAAAACTGTTTTTT.

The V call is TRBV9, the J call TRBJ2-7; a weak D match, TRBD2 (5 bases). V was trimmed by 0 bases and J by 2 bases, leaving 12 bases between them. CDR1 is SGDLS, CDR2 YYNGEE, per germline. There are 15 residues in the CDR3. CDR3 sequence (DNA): TGTGCCAGCAGCGTAGACAGCGTCGGGGCCTACGAGCAGTACTTC. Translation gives CASSVDSVGAYEQYF.

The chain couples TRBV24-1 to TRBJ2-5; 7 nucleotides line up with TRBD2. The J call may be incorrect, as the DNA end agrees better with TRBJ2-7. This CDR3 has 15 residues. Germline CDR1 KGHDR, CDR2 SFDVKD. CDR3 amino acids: CATSANSRPGGEQYF. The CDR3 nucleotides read TGTGCCACCAGTGCCAACTCGCGACCGGGAGGCGAGCAGTACTTC.

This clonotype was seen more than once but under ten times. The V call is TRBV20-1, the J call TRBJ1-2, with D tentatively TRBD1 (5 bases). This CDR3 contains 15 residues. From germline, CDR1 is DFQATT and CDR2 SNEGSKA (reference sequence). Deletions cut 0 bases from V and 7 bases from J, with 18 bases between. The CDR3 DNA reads TGCAGTGCTAGAGACGGCGGGGGGGGAAGGGCTGGCTACACCTTC. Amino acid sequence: CSARDGGGGRAGYTF.

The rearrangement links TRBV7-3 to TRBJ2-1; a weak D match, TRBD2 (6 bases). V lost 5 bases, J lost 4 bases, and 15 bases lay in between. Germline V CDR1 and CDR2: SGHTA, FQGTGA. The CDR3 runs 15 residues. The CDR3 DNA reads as TGTGCCAGCAGCCTTTTAGCGGCCCTATACAATGAGCAGTTCTTC. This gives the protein CASSLLAALYNEQFF.

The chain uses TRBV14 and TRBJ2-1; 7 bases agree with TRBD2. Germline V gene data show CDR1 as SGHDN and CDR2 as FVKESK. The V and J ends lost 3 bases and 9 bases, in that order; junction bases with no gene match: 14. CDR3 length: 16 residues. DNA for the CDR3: TGTGCCAGCAGCCAGGTCGGGGGGATAGACTCTCCTGAGCAGTTCTTC. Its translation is CASSQVGGIDSPEQFF.

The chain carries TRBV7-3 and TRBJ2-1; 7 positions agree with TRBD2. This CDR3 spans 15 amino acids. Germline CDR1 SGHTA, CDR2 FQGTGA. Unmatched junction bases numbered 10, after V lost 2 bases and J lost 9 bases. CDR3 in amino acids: CASSLVSGQAFEQFF. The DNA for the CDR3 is TGTGCCAGCAGCTTAGTTAGCGGGCAGGCTTTTGAGCAGTTCTTC. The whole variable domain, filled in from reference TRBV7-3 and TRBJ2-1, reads GAGVSQTPSNKVTEKGKYVELRCDPISGHTALYWYRQSLGQGPEFLIYFQGTGAADDSGLPNDRFFAVRPEGSVSTLKIQRTERGDSAVYLCASSLVSGQAFEQFFGPGTRLTVL.

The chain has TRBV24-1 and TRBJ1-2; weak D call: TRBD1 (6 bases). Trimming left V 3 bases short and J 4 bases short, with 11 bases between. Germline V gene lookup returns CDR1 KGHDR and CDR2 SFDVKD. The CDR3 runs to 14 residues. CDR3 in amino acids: CATSDTGTLYGYTF. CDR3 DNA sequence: TGTGCCACCAGTGATACAGGGACTCTCTATGGCTACACCTTC.

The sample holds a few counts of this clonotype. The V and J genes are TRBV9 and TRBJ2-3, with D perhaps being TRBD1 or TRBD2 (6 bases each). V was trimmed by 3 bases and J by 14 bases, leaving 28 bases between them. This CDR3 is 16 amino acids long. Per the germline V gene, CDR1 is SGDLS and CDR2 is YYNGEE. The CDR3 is CASSAGLSYTQGYAYF. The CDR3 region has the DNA TGTGCCAGCAGCGCGGGACTCTCCTATACACAGGGATACGCGTATTTT. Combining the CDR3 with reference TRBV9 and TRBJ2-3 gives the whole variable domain DSGVTQTPKHLITATGQRVTLRCSPRSGDLSVYWYQQSLDQGLQFLIQYYNGEERAKGNILERFSAQQFPDLHSELNLSSLELGDSALYFCASSAGLSYTQGYAYFGPGTRLTVL.

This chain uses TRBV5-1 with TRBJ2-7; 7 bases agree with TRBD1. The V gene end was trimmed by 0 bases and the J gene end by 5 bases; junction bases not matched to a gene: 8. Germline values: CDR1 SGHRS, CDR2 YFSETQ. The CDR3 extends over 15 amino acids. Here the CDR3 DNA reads TGCGCCAGCAGCTTGGAAGGGGGCGCCGTCCACGAGCAGTACTTC. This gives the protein CASSLEGGAVHEQYF.

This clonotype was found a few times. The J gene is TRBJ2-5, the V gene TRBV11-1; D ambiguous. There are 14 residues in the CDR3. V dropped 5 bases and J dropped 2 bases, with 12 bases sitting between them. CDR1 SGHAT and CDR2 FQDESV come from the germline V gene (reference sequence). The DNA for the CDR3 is TGTGCCAGCAGCGCACGAGCCGTGCAAGAGACCCAGTACTTC. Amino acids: CASSARAVQETQYF.

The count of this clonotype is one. The CDR3 coding sequence is TGTGCCATCACGGGGGCGGGAGGCACAGATACGCAGTATTTT. This sequence encodes CAITGAGGTDTQYF. V and J are TRBV12-3 or TRBV12-4 and TRBJ2-3; tentatively, D is TRBD2 (7 bases). The V gene lost 10 bases and the J gene lost 1 base, with 15 bases spanning the gap. The CDR3 has 14 amino acids.

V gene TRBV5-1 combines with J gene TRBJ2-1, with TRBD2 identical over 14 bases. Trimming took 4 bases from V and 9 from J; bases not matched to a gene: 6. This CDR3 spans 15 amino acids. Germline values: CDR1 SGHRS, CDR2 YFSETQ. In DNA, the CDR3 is TGCGCCAGCAGCCGGGGACTAGCGGGAGCTCCTGAGCAGTTCTTC. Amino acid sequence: CASSRGLAGAPEQFF.